These 32 T cell receptor beta chains were sequenced from one sample in a study of T cell responses to AZD1222 COVID-19 vaccine. The assay was immunoSEQ multiplex PCR, and TCRdb's table has in-frame clones only and misses some. The sample lists 130,000 to 150,000 clones, roughly 90% seen once, with around 1.5% in the top ten. The sequencing here drew on peripheral blood, taken on day 0 of AZD1222 vaccination. The receptors shown here come from an adult in good health.

The chain combines TRBV11-2 with TRBJ1-2, with D perhaps TRBD1 (5 bases). The CDR3 length is 15 residues. V was cut by 6 bases and J by 4 bases, with 18 bases left in between. Germline lookup yields CDR1 SGHAT and CDR2 FQNNGV. CDR3 loop: CASSSLQGHFYGYTF. In nucleotides, the CDR3 is TGTGCCAGCAGTTCGCTCCAGGGTCACTTCTATGGCTACACCTTC.

The chain is built from TRBV15 and TRBJ1-1, with unresolved D. V was shortened by 1 base and J by 5 bases, with 14 bases between the two germline ends. CDR3 length: 15 amino acids. From germline, CDR1 is LNHNV and CDR2 YYDKDF (reference sequence). CDR3 region: CATSRGGRENTEAFF. CDR3 nucleotides: TGTGCCACCAGCAGAGGTGGAAGGGAGAATACTGAAGCTTTCTTT.

The chain has TRBV3-1 (or the pseudogene TRBV3-2) and TRBJ2-5, with D possibly called TRBD1 or TRBD2 (5 bases each). The CDR3 extends over 16 amino acids. V gave up 2 bases and J gave up 0 bases, with 13 bases separating them. The V gene's germline CDR1 is LGHDT and CDR2 YNNKEL (reference sequence). CDR3 region: CASSQRRWGNQETQYF. Written as DNA, the CDR3 is TGTGCCAGCAGCCAAAGGAGGTGGGGGAACCAAGAGACCCAGTACTTC.

V and J are TRBV5-6 and TRBJ2-7, with TRBD2 identical over 7 bases. The CDR3 sequence is 17 residues long. Looked up from germline, CDR1 is SGHDT and CDR2 is YYEEEE. The V segment lost 3 bases and the J segment 2 bases; nucleotides outside the gene matches: 14. The CDR3, as DNA: TGTGCCAGCAGCTCCACAATGGGGGGGTCCGGGGCCTACGAGCAGTACTTC. Amino acids: CASSSTMGGSGAYEQYF.

The gene calls are TRBV24-1 and TRBJ1-1; 7 positions agree with TRBD1. This CDR3 has 15 amino acids. CDR1 is KGHDR, CDR2 SFDVKD, per germline. The ends lost 8 bases at V and 1 base at J; junction bases unmatched: 9. Here the CDR3 reads CATTSGQVANTEAFF. The CDR3 nucleotides are TGTGCCACCACTTCTGGACAGGTGGCGAACACTGAAGCTTTCTTT.

CDR3 amino acids: CASSFLPSAGIDNEQFF. CDR3 sequence (DNA): TGTGCCAGCAGCTTTCTCCCCTCAGCGGGAATCGACAATGAGCAGTTCTTC. The J gene is TRBJ2-1, the V gene TRBV7-9; 7 positions agree with TRBD2. Germline V gives CDR1 SEHNR, CDR2 FQNEAQ (reference sequence). Losses at the gene ends were 3 bases for V and 5 bases for J; bases not matched to a gene: 13. There are 17 residues in the CDR3. Filled out from reference TRBV7-9 and TRBJ2-1, the complete variable domain reads DTGVSQNPRHKITKRGQNVTFRCDPISEHNRLYWYRQTLGQGPEFLTYFQNEAQLEKSRLLSDRFSAERPKGSFSTLEIQRTEQGDSAMYLCASSFLPSAGIDNEQFFGPGTRLTVL.

V is TRBV29-1 and J is TRBJ1-5; D might be TRBD1 (6 bases). The CDR3 loop spans 12 amino acids. Trimming left V 7 bases short and J 7 bases short, with 14 bases between. The germline V gene has CDR1 SQVTM and CDR2 ANQGSEA. The CDR3 DNA sequence: TGCAGCGCCCGAACAGGGAACCAGCCCCAGCATTTT. The encoded protein is CSARTGNQPQHF.

This clone was detected once. The chain employs TRBV28 and TRBJ1-1; D not resolved. CDR1 and CDR2 (germline): MDHEN, SYDVKM. V was pared by 3 bases and J by 0 bases, with 14 bases between. The CDR3 has 16 residues. This chain's CDR3 is CASSLGLGRLNTEAFF. The CDR3 coding sequence is TGTGCCAGCAGTTTGGGTCTGGGAAGATTGAACACTGAAGCTTTCTTT. The whole variable domain, filled in from reference TRBV28 and TRBJ1-1, reads DVKVTQSSRYLVKRTGEKVFLECVQDMDHENMFWYRQDPGLGLRLIYFSYDVKMKEKGDIPEGYSVSREKKERFSLILESASTNQTSMYLCASSLGLGRLNTEAFFGQGTRLTVV.

The table lists this clone with a count of one. The chain combines TRBV7-9 with TRBJ2-1, with D possibly TRBD2 on 5 matching bases. Trimming took 4 bases from V and 4 from J, leaving 11 bases between them. The CDR3 length is 14 residues. CDR1 is SEHNR and CDR2 is FQNEAQ in the germline V gene (reference sequence). CDR3 DNA: TGTGCCAGCAGCTCCTTCCGGGGATACAATGAGCAGTTCTTC. Amino acid sequence: CASSSFRGYNEQFF.

This chain joins TRBV5-1 and TRBJ2-7; TRBD1 matches 8 bases. Germline trimming cut 1 base from V and 5 bases from J; bases unmatched to any gene: 8. The CDR3 length is 15 residues. Germline V gene lookup returns CDR1 SGHRS and CDR2 YFSETQ. The CDR3 DNA reads TGCGCCAGCAGCTTGACCAGACAGGGGCGAAACGAGCAGTACTTC. The encoded protein is CASSLTRQGRNEQYF. Combining the CDR3 with reference TRBV5-1 and TRBJ2-7 gives the whole variable domain KAGVTQTPRYLIKTRGQQVTLSCSPISGHRSVSWYQQTPGQGLQFLFEYFSETQRNKGNFPGRFSGRQFSNSRSEMNVSTLELGDSALYLCASSLTRQGRNEQYFGPGTRLTVT.

This chain joins TRBV5-1 and TRBJ1-2; 9 nucleotides align to TRBD1. The V and J ends lost 5 bases and 4 bases, in that order; junction bases with no gene match: 3. This CDR3 comprises 13 residues. Germline V lookup: CDR1 SGHRS, CDR2 YFSETQ. CDR3 sequence reads: CASRMTGGYGYTF. The CDR3 DNA reads TGCGCCAGCAGAATGACAGGGGGCTATGGCTACACCTTC.

The rearrangement uses TRBV27 and TRBJ1-1; D may be TRBD1 (6 bases). Germline values: CDR1 MNHEY, CDR2 SMNVEV (reference sequence). V was pared by 5 bases and J by 8 bases, with 18 bases between. This CDR3 contains 14 residues. CDR3 region: CASSGSYRAKEAFF. The DNA of the CDR3 is TGTGCCAGCAGTGGGTCATACAGGGCTAAGGAAGCTTTCTTT.

The chain links TRBV2 to TRBJ2-5; 7 bases map to TRBD2. In germline, CDR1 is SNHLY, CDR2 FYNNEI. This CDR3 is 15 amino acids long. V shed 2 bases, J shed 5 bases, and the junction held 8 bases outside the gene matches. Written as DNA, the CDR3 is TGTGCCAGCAGTGAAAGGACTAGAGTCTATGAGACCCAGTACTTC. It codes for CASSERTRVYETQYF. The variable domain in full, completed from reference TRBV2 and TRBJ2-5, reads EPEVTQTPSHQVTQMGQEVILRCVPISNHLYFYWYRQILGQKVEFLVSFYNNEISEKSEIFDDQFSVERPDGSNFTLKIRSTKLEDSAMYFCASSERTRVYETQYFGPGTRLLVL.

V and J are TRBV9 and TRBJ2-1; no firm D call. This CDR3 comprises 13 residues. The V and J ends lost 0 bases and 9 bases respectively, with 10 bases between them. CDR1 SGDLS and CDR2 YYNGEE come from the germline V gene. CDR3 DNA: TGTGCCAGCAGCGTAGGTGGTGTCAGTGAGCAGTTCTTC. Amino acid sequence: CASSVGGVSEQFF.

The rearrangement uses TRBV7-3 and TRBJ2-1, with 9 bases aligning to TRBD2. Germline V CDR1 and CDR2: SGHTA, FQGTGA. V was clipped by 4 bases and J by 1 base; unmatched bases: 2. The CDR3 has 15 amino acids. CDR3 loop: CASSSGLASYNEQFF. As DNA, the CDR3 is TGTGCCAGCAGCTCGGGACTAGCTTCCTACAATGAGCAGTTCTTC.

V usage is TRBV5-1 and J usage is TRBJ2-3, with a weak D call TRBD2 (6 bases). Germline-derived CDR1 and CDR2 are SGHRS and YFSETQ. CDR3 size: 15 residues. Trimming removed 2 bases at V and 0 bases at J, with 10 bases between. CDR3 protein: CASSFPGSSTDTQYF. Written as DNA, the CDR3 is TGCGCCAGCAGCTTCCCCGGGAGCAGCACAGATACGCAGTATTTT.

This clone occurred a few times. The chain couples TRBV15 to TRBJ1-1, with D hard to call. Germline CDR1 reads LNHNV; CDR2 reads YYDKDF (reference sequence). Deletions cut 1 base from V and 0 bases from J, with 9 bases between. The CDR3 sequence is 15 residues long. Here the CDR3 reads CATSRGAGMNTEAFF. For the CDR3, the DNA is TGTGCCACCAGCAGAGGGGCGGGGATGAACACTGAAGCTTTCTTT.

The CDR3 loop is CASSQRSAGTGGEQYF. The CDR3 DNA reads as TGTGCCAGCAGCCAAAGGTCGGCCGGGACAGGGGGCGAGCAGTACTTC. The V and J genes are TRBV11-2 and TRBJ2-7; TRBD1 agrees at 11 bases. The germline CDR1 and CDR2 sequences are SGHAT and FQNNGV. V shed 5 bases and J 6 bases; nucleotides not matched to a gene: 12. CDR3 length: 16 residues. The full variable domain, in which reference TRBV11-2 and TRBJ2-7 provide the parts outside the CDR3, is EAGVAQSPRYKIIEKRQSVAFWCNPISGHATLYWYQQILGQGPKLLIQFQNNGVVDDSQLPKDRFSAERLKGVDSTLKIQPAKLEDSAVYLCASSQRSAGTGGEQYFGPGTRLTVT.

This clone turned up a few times. The rearrangement uses TRBV5-6 and TRBJ2-6; D not resolved. In germline, CDR1 is SGHDT, CDR2 YYEEEE. The germline V and J ends were trimmed by 2 bases and 1 base, with 7 bases remaining between them. CDR3 length equals 15 residues. Here the CDR3 DNA reads TGTGCCAGCAGCTTCGGCAGTTCTGGGGCCAACGTCCTGACTTTC. Amino acids: CASSFGSSGANVLTF.

The rearrangement links TRBV7-9 to TRBJ2-2, with D tentatively TRBD1 or TRBD2 (6 bases each). From germline, CDR1 is SEHNR and CDR2 FQNEAQ (reference sequence). This CDR3 comprises 15 residues. V was cut by 5 bases and J by 0 bases, with 10 bases left in between. The CDR3 DNA reads as TGTGCCAGCAGCCCAAGGGGGGCGAACACCGGGGAGCTGTTTTTT. Protein sequence: CASSPRGANTGELFF.

This rearrangement joins TRBV18 to TRBJ2-1, with 9 bases lining up with TRBD1. This CDR3 is built from 16 residues. J lost 4 bases, V lost 4 bases, and 8 bases had no gene match. The germline CDR1 and CDR2 sequences are KGHSH and LQKENI. This CDR3 is CASSLSGTGTYNEQFF. The CDR3 DNA follows: TGTGCCAGCTCACTGTCCGGGACAGGGACATACAATGAGCAGTTCTTC.

The V call is TRBV25-1, the J call TRBJ2-1; 8 bases map to TRBD2. V lost 3 bases and J lost 7; bases outside the gene matches: 8. Germline values: CDR1 MGHDK, CDR2 SYGVNS. The CDR3 loop spans 15 amino acids. The CDR3 region is CASSDMTSVTNEQFF. Written as DNA, the CDR3 is TGTGCCAGCAGTGACATGACTAGCGTCACGAATGAGCAGTTCTTC.

The chain carries TRBV6-1 and TRBJ1-1; D ambiguous. The CDR3 length is 13 residues. CDR1 and CDR2 (germline): MNHNS, SASEGT. With 2 bases removed from V and 7 bases from J, the gap between germline ends came to 11 bases. CDR3 residues: CASSEKGSSEAFF. CDR3 DNA: TGTGCCAGCAGTGAAAAGGGTTCGAGTGAAGCTTTCTTT.

The chain is built from TRBV12-3 or TRBV12-4 and TRBJ2-1; D is undetermined. Between the trimmed V and J ends, which lost 6 bases and 12 bases, there was a span of 15 bases. This CDR3 has 12 residues. CDR3 region: CASSRGRQGQFF. In nucleotides, the CDR3 is TGTGCCAGCAGCCGAGGCCGGCAAGGGCAGTTCTTC.

The gene calls are TRBV12-3 or TRBV12-4 and TRBJ2-5; D unresolved. This CDR3 contains 11 residues. Deletions cut 6 bases from V and 1 base from J, with 3 bases between. The CDR3, as DNA: TGTGCCAGCAGGTCCCAAGAGACCCAGTACTTC. Protein sequence: CASRSQETQYF.

This sequence joins TRBV19 and TRBJ2-1; TRBD1 matches at 9 bases. CDR1 is LNHDA, CDR2 SQIVND, per germline (reference sequence). The CDR3 totals 18 residues. After removal of 3 bases from V and 8 bases from J, the junction contained 17 bases not matched to a gene. CDR3 residues: CASSMGMAPGTGLYEQFF. In DNA, the CDR3 is TGTGCCAGTAGTATGGGTATGGCCCCCGGGACAGGGTTATATGAGCAGTTCTTC.

The J gene is TRBJ2-2, the V gene TRBV19, with TRBD2 matching over 14 bases. V shed 4 bases and J 1 base; nucleotides not matched to a gene: 2. The V gene's germline CDR1 is LNHDA and CDR2 SQIVND (reference sequence). The CDR3 is 17 amino acids. The CDR3 sequence is CASSKGLAGVNTGELFF. CDR3 in DNA: TGTGCCAGTAGTAAGGGACTAGCGGGGGTGAACACCGGGGAGCTGTTTTTT.

This rearrangement joins TRBV19 to TRBJ1-5, with 12 bases that match TRBD1. Unmatched junction bases numbered 6, after V lost 3 bases and J lost 6 bases. The CDR3 contains 16 residues. CDR1 is LNHDA and CDR2 is SQIVND in the germline V gene (reference sequence). CDR3 sequence reads: CASSMTGTGGIQPQHF. As DNA, the CDR3 is TGTGCCAGTAGTATGACCGGGACAGGGGGCATTCAGCCCCAGCATTTT.

The chain has TRBV5-3 and TRBJ1-1; D call uncertain. TRBV5-3 is an ORF for which the function is uncertain. Trimming removed 0 bases from V and 4 bases from J, with 7 bases in between. The CDR3 sequence is 13 residues long. CDR3 nucleotide sequence: TGTGCCAGAAGCTTGGAGGGCGGCACTGAAGCTTTCTTT. It is translated as CARSLEGGTEAFF.

The rearrangement joins TRBV19 to TRBJ1-4; no reliable D call. CDR3 size: 15 residues. V shed 6 bases and J shed 4 bases, with 15 bases lying between them. Germline loops: CDR1 LNHDA, CDR2 SQIVND (reference sequence). Written as DNA, the CDR3 is TGTGCCAGTAGGAGGAAGGTCGAAATTAATGAAAAACTGTTTTTT. It is translated as CASRRKVEINEKLFF.

The chain combines TRBV7-9 with TRBJ1-2, with 7 bases identical to TRBD1. Germline V gene lookup returns CDR1 SEHNR and CDR2 FQNEAQ (reference sequence). After removal of 7 bases from V and 4 bases from J, the junction contained 9 bases not matched to a gene. The length of the CDR3 is 14 residues. DNA of the CDR3: TGTGCCAGCACCCCCCCGGGACAGCTCTATGGCTACACCTTC. It yields the protein CASTPPGQLYGYTF.

The chain recombines TRBV10-3 with TRBJ1-2; TRBD1 matches 8 bases. CDR1 ENHRY and CDR2 SYGVKD come from the germline V gene. The CDR3 runs to 11 residues. CDR3: CVTGGLYGYTF. CDR3 DNA sequence: TGTGTTACAGGGGGGCTTTATGGCTACACCTTC.